This TCR beta chain was sequenced during a study of T cell responses to AZD1222 COVID-19 vaccine. Germline values: CDR1 LNHDA, CDR2 SQIVND (reference sequence). CDR3 length equals 14 residues. The V and J ends lost 5 bases and 10 bases, in that order; junction bases with no gene match: 7. Study-wide results and limits: Vaccine-associated CD4 TCRs spanned spike, dominant at 160-218 and 743-854.

Using immunoSEQ multiplex PCR, the repertoire was profiled, and TCRdb retains in-frame clones only, with some absent. This table holds some 150,000 clones, approximately 92% found once. Comments on this clone: Its antigen is currently unknown.

The chain carries TRBV19 and TRBJ1-6; 8 bases line up with TRBD1. Sample: peripheral blood, taken on day 0 of AZD1222 vaccination. The sequence derives from an adult in good health. The CDR3 is CASSRQGSESPLHF. The CDR3 DNA is TGTGCCAGTAGTCGACAGGGGTCCGAGTCACCCCTCCACTTT.